Listed below are T cell receptor beta chains from one sample, sequenced in a study of shared clonotypes between healthy human individuals. Some clones are missing from TCRdb's copy, which holds only in-frame ones; the method was immunoSEQ multiplex PCR. The sample carries around 2,000,000 clones, about 94% recorded once. Sequences were obtained from naive CD8+ T cells sorted from blood. The receptor source for this set is a man between 18 and 35 years old in good health. Both conserved end residues are part of each CDR3. D genes are given only for firm matches.

>TRBV7-8|14|TRBJ2-7|.
CASSLGASSYEQYF
TGTGCCAGCAGCTTAGGGGCCTCCTCCTACGAGCAGTACTTC
>TRBV29-1|13|TRBJ2-1|TRBD2
CSATSGHYNEQFF
TGCAGCGCGACTAGCGGGCACTACAATGAGCAGTTCTTC
>TRBV11-2|15|TRBJ2-7|.
CASSLDPGYYYEQYF
TGTGCCAGCAGCTTAGACCCGGGATATTACTACGAGCAGTACTTC
>TRBV4-3|19|TRBJ1-6|.
CASSQEYSQGLSYNSPLHF
TGCGCCAGCAGCCAAGAGTACAGCCAGGGCCTCTCCTATAATTCACCCCTCCACTTT
>TRBV13|15|TRBJ1-2|.
CASSQEGEGDYGYTF
TGTGCCAGCAGCCAGGAGGGGGAAGGCGACTATGGCTACACCTTC
>TRBV7-9|13|TRBJ1-6|.
CASSLWAGQPLHF
TGTGCCAGCAGCCTCTGGGCGGGTCAACCCCTCCACTTT
>TRBV4-1|15|TRBJ1-6|.
CASSLPGPTGSPLHF
TGCGCCAGCAGCCTCCCCGGCCCCACGGGTTCACCCCTCCACTTT
>TRBV2|14|TRBJ2-7|TRBD2
CASSGLAGVPEQYF
TGTGCCAGCAGTGGTCTAGCGGGGGTCCCGGAGCAGTACTTC
>TRBV4-1|13|TRBJ2-7|.
CASSPIGSYEQYF
TGCGCCAGCAGCCCTATCGGGAGCTACGAGCAGTACTTC
>TRBV28|15|TRBJ1-6|.
CASWYRASYNSPLHF
TGTGCCAGCTGGTACCGGGCCTCCTATAATTCACCCCTCCACTTT